This T cell receptor (beta chain) appears in the sequencing data of a study of cytomegalovirus exposure and HLA in healthy donors. Trimming took 4 bases from V and 1 from J; bases not matched to a gene: 3. Germline lookup yields CDR1 MNHEY and CDR2 SMNVEV (reference sequence). The CDR3 sequence is 16 residues long. Use of 60 Vbeta and 13 Jbeta primers characterized the PCR. Method: immunoSEQ multiplex PCR; TCRdb's copy keeps in-frame clones and lacks some. Altogether 150,000 to 200,000 clones are present, 75% to 90% being singletons, with the ten largest covering around 0.97%. Material: PBMCs. This TCR was recovered from a girl aged 2 to 9 in good health and CMV-seropositive. The chain joins TRBV27 to TRBJ2-2; 10 nucleotides line up with TRBD2. The CDR3 is CASSYLAGGNTGELFF. In DNA form, the CDR3 reads TGTGCCAGCAGTTACTTAGCGGGAGGGAACACCGGGGAGCTGTTTTTT.